What follows are 31 T cell receptor beta chains derived from one specimen sequenced in a study of T cells in severe cutaneous drug reactions. Bulk and single-cell libraries used iRepertoire multiplex PCR with TCR subtype-specific primers. Reprocessing the multiplex PCR reads, TCRdb reports a single entry for every CDR3 protein and omits DNA. The sample table includes about 3,800 distinct CDR3 sequences. The donors had carbamazepine-induced Stevens-Johnson syndrome or toxic epidermal necrolysis. The sequenced material came from PBMCs. The receptors were gathered from a human donor with Stevens-Johnson syndrome, a severe cutaneous drug reaction.

The V call is TRBV14, the J call TRBJ2-7. Germline V gene data show CDR1 as SGHDN and CDR2 as FVKESK. The CDR3 spans 13 residues. CDR3 loop: CASSRSGPTEQYF.

This clonotype ranks as medium-sized (0.01 to 0.1%) in terms of frequency. This sequence joins TRBV9 and TRBJ2-3. The CDR3 has 14 residues. CDR1 SGDLS and CDR2 YYNGEE come from the germline V gene. CDR3 residues: CASSAGSGPDTQYF.

The gene calls are TRBV27 and TRBJ2-7. The germline V gene has CDR1 MNHEY and CDR2 SMNVEV (reference sequence). This CDR3 comprises 13 residues. This CDR3 reads CASSLSEPYEQYF.

The rearrangement links TRBV18 to TRBJ2-1; the D gene TCRdb calls, TRBD2, cannot be checked with no DNA. Germline-derived CDR1 and CDR2 are KGHSH and LQKENI. This CDR3 has 15 residues. This CDR3 is CASSQGLAGMNEQFF.

The chain is built from TRBV10-3 and TRBJ2-2; TCRdb indicates TRBD1, and absent DNA this call remains unverified. Germline CDR1 and CDR2: ENHRY and SYGVKD. This CDR3 is 14 amino acids long. CDR3 sequence reads: CAIRGTENTGELFF.

The chain recombines TRBV5-1 with TRBJ1-3; absent DNA, TCRdb's TRBD1 call cannot be checked. Germline V gene data show CDR1 as SGHRS and CDR2 as YFSETQ. The CDR3 has 16 amino acids. CDR3 loop: CASSTGTVVSGNTIYF. Drawing the rest from reference TRBV5-1 and TRBJ1-3, the complete variable domain is KAGVTQTPRYLIKTRGQQVTLSCSPISGHRSVSWYQQTPGQGLQFLFEYFSETQRNKGNFPGRFSGRQFSNSRSEMNVSTLELGDSALYLCASSTGTVVSGNTIYFGEGSWLTVV.

V and J are TRBV7-9 and TRBJ2-6; TCRdb's D call, TRBD1, is unchecked because there is no DNA. The germline V gene has CDR1 SEHNR and CDR2 FQNEAQ (reference sequence). The CDR3 extends over 16 amino acids. Here the CDR3 reads CASSLGQGFGANVLTF.

The rearrangement joins TRBV10-3 to TRBJ2-3; TCRdb proposes TRBD1, but this gene call is untestable without DNA. CDR1 is ENHRY and CDR2 is SYGVKD in the germline V gene. The CDR3 length is 15 residues. This CDR3 is CAISERTSRADTQYF.

The chain links TRBV7-8 to TRBJ2-5; TCRdb selects TRBD1, and the lack of DNA leaves this call unchecked. Looked up from germline, CDR1 is SGHVS and CDR2 is FQNEAQ. This CDR3 has 20 residues. CDR3 region: CASSWPRDTVLARPQETQYF.

The V and J genes are TRBV20-1 and TRBJ2-5. The germline CDR1 and CDR2 sequences are DFQATT and SNEGSKA (reference sequence). The CDR3 is made up of 12 amino acids. The CDR3 sequence is CSARRGEETQYF.

This chain joins TRBV20-1 and TRBJ1-2; the D call from TCRdb, TRBD1, cannot be confirmed without DNA. Germline V gene sequence: CDR1 DFQATT, CDR2 SNEGSKA (reference sequence). The CDR3 is 15 residues long. CDR3: CSVKEPGGAGYGYTF.

The chain employs TRBV5-1 and TRBJ2-7. The CDR3 is made up of 14 amino acids. The V gene's germline CDR1 is SGHRS and CDR2 YFSETQ. The CDR3 spells CASSLSGSSYEQYF.

This chain uses TRBV3-1 with TRBJ1-2. Germline CDR1 LGHDT, CDR2 YNNKEL (reference sequence). CDR3 length: 13 residues. The CDR3 spells CASSQEFVYGYTF.

V is TRBV7-9 and J is TRBJ1-2; TCRdb lists TRBD1, though no DNA is available to test this call. CDR1 is SEHNR and CDR2 is FQNEAQ in the germline V gene (reference sequence). This CDR3 region has 14 residues. The CDR3 region is CASSLAGTGYGYTF. Using reference TRBV7-9 and TRBJ1-2 for the parts outside the CDR3, the full variable domain is DTGVSQNPRHKITKRGQNVTFRCDPISEHNRLYWYRQTLGQGPEFLTYFQNEAQLEKSRLLSDRFSAERPKGSFSTLEIQRTEQGDSAMYLCASSLAGTGYGYTFGSGTRLTVV.

The chain joins TRBV19 to TRBJ2-6. The CDR3 length is 16 residues. CDR1 and CDR2 from the germline V gene are LNHDA and SQIVND (reference sequence). The CDR3 sequence: CASSPIRHSGANVLTF.

The chain couples TRBV3-1 to TRBJ2-7; as DNA is missing, the TRBD1 call by TCRdb cannot be tested. CDR1 is LGHDT and CDR2 is YNNKEL in the germline V gene (reference sequence). The CDR3 is made up of 16 amino acids. CDR3 in amino acids: CASSQEDPGQPYEQYF.

The chain carries TRBV7-9 and TRBJ2-3; TCRdb indicates TRBD1, and absent DNA this call remains unverified. CDR1 is SEHNR, CDR2 FQNEAQ, per germline (reference sequence). The CDR3 consists of 15 residues. CDR3: CASSDRTGSTDTQYF.

This chain links TRBV28 with TRBJ2-5. CDR3 size: 13 residues. From germline, CDR1 is MDHEN and CDR2 SYDVKM. The CDR3 loop is CASSFSNQETQYF.

This clonotype ranks as medium-sized in terms of frequency. The chain joins TRBV18 to TRBJ2-7; checking the TCRdb D call of TRBD2 is not possible without DNA. Germline V lookup: CDR1 KGHSH, CDR2 LQKENI. The CDR3 has 15 amino acids. The CDR3 spells CASSQSTGTSYEQYF.

The rearrangement joins TRBV3-1 to TRBJ2-7; TCRdb's D gene call, TRBD2, goes unchecked for lack of DNA. Germline assignment: CDR1 LGHDT and CDR2 YNNKEL (reference sequence). CDR3 length equals 15 residues. CDR3 protein: CASSSGTSGRSEQYF.

This chain links TRBV6-5 with TRBJ1-1; TCRdb calls TRBD1, which cannot be checked without DNA. Germline lookup yields CDR1 MNHEY and CDR2 SVGAGI. The CDR3 sequence is 13 residues long. The CDR3 spells CASAPGPATEAFF.

The chain recombines TRBV5-1 with TRBJ2-1; TCRdb indicates TRBD2, and absent DNA this call remains unverified. Germline CDR1 reads SGHRS; CDR2 reads YFSETQ. The CDR3 length is 15 residues. CDR3 sequence reads: CASSLDPAGGNEQFF. The full variable domain, completed using reference TRBV5-1 and TRBJ2-1, is KAGVTQTPRYLIKTRGQQVTLSCSPISGHRSVSWYQQTPGQGLQFLFEYFSETQRNKGNFPGRFSGRQFSNSRSEMNVSTLELGDSALYLCASSLDPAGGNEQFFGPGTRLTVL.

The chain links TRBV28 to TRBJ1-5; TCRdb's D call, TRBD1, is unchecked because there is no DNA. The CDR3 has 15 amino acids. Germline V gives CDR1 MDHEN, CDR2 SYDVKM. The CDR3 loop reads CASSYLQGAGQPQHF.

The J gene is TRBJ2-1, the V gene TRBV27; TCRdb reports TRBD2, a call that lacks DNA to check it against. The CDR3 contains 14 residues. CDR1 is MNHEY and CDR2 is SMNVEV in the germline V gene (reference sequence). This CDR3 is CASSGRRKYNEQFF.

The J gene is TRBJ1-1, the V gene TRBV27; lacking DNA, the TRBD1 call made by TCRdb goes unchecked. CDR1 is MNHEY, CDR2 SMNVEV, per germline (reference sequence). The CDR3 runs to 14 residues. CDR3 region: CASSLLGETTEAFF.

V gene TRBV5-5 combines with J gene TRBJ1-2; TCRdb's assignment of TRBD1 cannot be checked, as there is no DNA. CDR3 size: 13 residues. Per germline, CDR1 SGHKS and CDR2 YYEKEE (reference sequence). The CDR3: CASSLGQNYGYTF.

V is TRBV19 and J is TRBJ1-1. This CDR3 spans 14 amino acids. Germline V CDR1 and CDR2: LNHDA, SQIVND (reference sequence). CDR3 protein: CASSMDTSYTEAFF.

The rearrangement uses TRBV6-1 and TRBJ2-3; checking the TCRdb D call of TRBD1 is not possible without DNA. CDR1 MNHNS and CDR2 SASEGT come from the germline V gene. The CDR3 consists of 16 residues. The CDR3 spells CASKPPGASSTDTQYF.

The chain joins TRBV29-1 to TRBJ2-2; TCRdb gives TRBD1 as the D gene, but with no DNA this cannot be confirmed. Looked up from germline, CDR1 is SQVTM and CDR2 is ANQGSEA. The CDR3 extends over 15 amino acids. The CDR3: CSVLGQGTLGGELFF.

The chain employs TRBV28 and TRBJ2-7; TCRdb's assignment of TRBD1 cannot be checked, as there is no DNA. CDR1 is MDHEN, CDR2 SYDVKM, per germline. The CDR3 is 13 amino acids. This chain's CDR3 is CASSYLGTYEQYF.

The J gene is TRBJ2-5, the V gene TRBV28. This CDR3 is 14 amino acids long. The germline V gene encodes CDR1 MDHEN and CDR2 SYDVKM. The CDR3 region is CASSFAGYQETQYF.